This TCR beta chain was sequenced in a study of identical twins. Study findings and constraints: Weaker excess sharing between twins was seen in beta out-of-frame sequences. The study drew conclusions from cross-sectional statistical analysis, not from following the same donors. Models underestimated TCR alpha sharing (out-of-frame) in monozygotic twins. Cord blood beta clonotypes present at high abundance carried fewer insertions; no such pattern appeared in memory repertoires.

This CDR3 region has 16 residues. Germline CDR1 is SGHAT and CDR2 is FQNNGV. The trim removed 4 bases at V and 2 bases at J, leaving 11 bases unmatched. TCRdb re-analysed the 5' RACE reads in MiXCR, keeping a single row per CDR3 protein. The repertoire holds 450,000 or so distinct CDR3 sequences, with 14% as singletons. With respect to this clonotype: No antigen is known for it.

These sequences were also reported in another study, on yellow fever vaccine responses in identical twins.

What was sequenced was CD4+ T cells sorted from blood. V usage is TRBV11-2 and J usage is TRBJ2-7; 7 bases match TRBD2. This sequence was found in a woman aged 18-29 years in good health. The chain's CDR3 is CASSSPSGGLTYEQYF. The DNA for the CDR3 is TGTGCCAGCAGCTCACCCAGTGGGGGACTAACCTACGAGCAGTACTTC.